The 10 T cell receptor beta chains reported below all come from one sample, sequenced in a study of blood T cells in healthy people across ages (dated by TCRdb to the mid-2010s). The method was 5' RACE. A second PCR of about 6 to 12 cycles was run with a J-beta primer mix and a sample-barcoded 5' primer. The public sequencing data were trimmed at Q25 with fastp and processed into clonotypes with MiXCR by TCRdb, which kept only in-frame beta chains. Each record represents a unique CDR3 protein, reported with the most common genes and DNA among its rows. This sample gives some 1.8 million distinct CDR3 sequences in total; roughly two fifths of them show up just once. The ten largest clones add up to more than 20% of the sample. Sequenced material: blood. These receptor sequences come from a human donor in good health.

This clonotype was recorded a few times. The genes are TRBV12-3 or TRBV12-4 and TRBJ1-1; the D gene is possibly TRBD1 (6 bases). The V and J ends lost 7 bases and 1 base respectively, with 10 bases between them. This CDR3 contains 13 residues. The CDR3 region is CASIWTANTEAFF. CDR3 coding DNA: TGTGCCAGCATTTGGACAGCGAACACTGAAGCTTTCTTT.

The CDR3 DNA sequence: TGCGCCAGCAGCAAAGAGCGGGGGCCCGAAGTCACAGATACGCAGTATTTT. This codes for CASSKERGPEVTDTQYF. This rearrangement joins TRBV5-1 to TRBJ2-3; TRBD2 agrees at 8 bases. The CDR3 runs to 17 residues. Germline CDR1 and CDR2: SGHRS and YFSETQ. V shed 4 bases, J shed 2 bases, and the junction held 12 bases outside the gene matches.

A note on this clonotype: One end of the junction does not line up with germline, which may come from a read error. This chain joins TRBV9 and TRBJ2-4; no clear D gene. Matching the DNA end better, TRBJ2-7 makes the J call doubtful. The germline V gene encodes CDR1 SGDLS and CDR2 YYNGEE. This CDR3 spans 15 amino acids. The CDR3 DNA reads as TGTGTCAGCAGCGTAGAAGGTAATCCCACCGACGAGCAGTACTTC. It translates to CVSSVEGNPTDEQYF.

This clonotype has a handful of counts. V usage is TRBV9 and J usage is TRBJ1-6; D perhaps matches TRBD1 (6 bases). CDR3 length equals 15 residues. The V gene's germline CDR1 is SGDLS and CDR2 YYNGEE. V was cut by 0 bases and J by 5 bases, with 9 bases left in between. In DNA form, the CDR3 reads TGTGCCAGCAGCGTAGGAGGGGGGGATAATTCACCCCTCCACTTT. Its translation is CASSVGGGDNSPLHF.

The chain uses TRBV6-4 and TRBJ2-1; 10 nucleotides match TRBD2. CDR1 MRHNA and CDR2 SNTAGT come from the germline V gene. The V and J ends lost 2 bases and 10 bases, in that order; junction bases with no gene match: 8. The CDR3 is 15 residues long. For the CDR3, the DNA is TGTGCCAGCAGTGACCTAGCGGGGGCCCCTGGAGAGCAGTTCTTC. Its protein product is CASSDLAGAPGEQFF.

V and J are TRBV4-3 and TRBJ2-1; tentative D call: TRBD1 (6 bases). This CDR3 region has 15 residues. Germline V gives CDR1 LGHNA, CDR2 YSLEER. The V and J ends lost 2 bases and 9 bases respectively, with 17 bases between them. CDR3 loop: CASSQLRTGFSEQFF. The CDR3 DNA sequence: TGCGCCAGCAGCCAACTAAGAACAGGGTTCTCTGAGCAGTTCTTC.

There are a few counts of this clonotype. The chain's CDR3 is CSARDRGGLNLYNEQFF. DNA for the CDR3: TGCAGTGCTAGAGATCGTGGGGGACTCAATTTATACAATGAGCAGTTCTTC. The J gene is TRBJ2-1, the V gene TRBV20-1; TRBD2 might be the D (6 bases). CDR1 and CDR2 (germline): DFQATT, SNEGSKA (reference sequence). The V gene lost 0 bases and the J gene lost 4 bases, with 19 bases spanning the gap. The CDR3 has 17 amino acids.

The chain has TRBV21-1 and TRBJ1-4. TRBV21-1 is recorded as a pseudogene. This CDR3 has 14 residues. The CDR3 is CASRVYCNNEKLFF. The CDR3 region has the DNA TGTGCCAGCCGAGTCTACTGTAATAATGAAAAACTGTTTTTT.

This clonotype was detected only once. This chain links TRBV12-3 or TRBV12-4 with TRBJ2-4; 8 nucleotides match TRBD1. The CDR3 contains 15 residues. Germline trimming cut 7 bases from V and 6 bases from J; bases unmatched to any gene: 11. The chain's CDR3 is CASTQTGQELNIQYF. DNA for the CDR3: TGTGCCAGCACCCAAACGGGACAGGAACTAAACATTCAGTACTTC.

The V and J genes are TRBV7-2 and TRBJ1-6; 7 bases fit TRBD1. The CDR3 extends over 16 amino acids. CDR1 and CDR2 (germline): SGHTA, FQGNSA. The V and J ends lost 5 bases and 3 bases, in that order; junction bases with no gene match: 7. CDR3 protein: CASSPGGQIYNSPLHF. As DNA, the CDR3 is TGTGCCAGCAGCCCGGGGGGACAGATCTATAATTCACCCCTCCACTTT.